This is a list of T cell receptor beta chains from one sample in a study of early T cells in non-severe SARS-CoV-2 infection. One entry per CDR3 protein results from TCRdb running MiXCR on the 5' RACE reads. Of approximately 70,000 distinct CDR3 sequences detected, around 10% appear once; the ten largest clones hold about 5.8%. The sample in question was whole blood, obtained at baseline. The receptors were gathered from an adult who was a healthcare worker with PCR-confirmed SARS-CoV-2 infection or an uninfected control (not recorded which). Each CDR3 is given with its conserved first and last residue. D genes are given only for firm matches. Size tells how often a clone was seen (once, few, many) or the class of an expanded clone, and some rows leave it out.

d_call: .; v_call: TRBV29-1; j_call: TRBJ2-4; clone_size: few; cdr3_nt: TGCAGCGTGGCGACGGATCCAAACATTCAGTACTTC; cdr3_aa: CSVATDPNIQYF
d_call: TRBD2; v_call: TRBV5-1; j_call: TRBJ2-5; clone_size: .; cdr3_nt: TGCGCCAGCAGCGCCGGGACTAGCGGGGGGACCCAGTACTTC; cdr3_aa: CASSAGTSGGTQYF
d_call: .; v_call: TRBV7-6; j_call: TRBJ1-5; clone_size: few; cdr3_nt: TGTGCCAGCAGCTTAGGAGCCCGGGGAAGTAGCCAGCCCCAGCATTTT; cdr3_aa: CASSLGARGSSQPQHF
d_call: .; v_call: TRBV6-1; j_call: TRBJ1-1; clone_size: few; cdr3_nt: TGTGCCAGCAGTGAACCGGGACTGAACACTGAAGCTTTCTTT; cdr3_aa: CASSEPGLNTEAFF
d_call: TRBD2; v_call: TRBV20-1; j_call: TRBJ2-3; clone_size: few; cdr3_nt: TGCAGCACGAGCGGGGACACAGATACGCAGTATTTT; cdr3_aa: CSTSGDTDTQYF
d_call: .; v_call: TRBV10-2; j_call: TRBJ2-4; clone_size: few; cdr3_nt: TGCGCCAGCACCCAAACGTTAGCCAAAAACATTCAGTACTTC; cdr3_aa: CASTQTLAKNIQYF
d_call: TRBD2; v_call: TRBV2; j_call: TRBJ2-7; clone_size: .; cdr3_nt: TGTGCCAGCCGATCCGGGACTAGCGGGAGGAAAAGAACCTACGAGCAGTACTTC; cdr3_aa: CASRSGTSGRKRTYEQYF
d_call: TRBD1; v_call: TRBV6-2/TRBV6-3; j_call: TRBJ1-1; clone_size: few; cdr3_nt: TGTGCCAGCACGGTGAACAGGGGCACTGAAGCTTTCTTT; cdr3_aa: CASTVNRGTEAFF
d_call: .; v_call: TRBV29-1; j_call: TRBJ1-2; clone_size: many; cdr3_nt: TGCAGCGTTGAAGGGTCAGGGGTGAACGGCTACACCTTC; cdr3_aa: CSVEGSGVNGYTF
d_call: .; v_call: TRBV20-1; j_call: TRBJ2-3; clone_size: many; cdr3_nt: TGCAGTGGGTTACGAAGCACAGATACGCAGTATTTT; cdr3_aa: CSGLRSTDTQYF
d_call: .; v_call: TRBV21-1; j_call: TRBJ1-2; clone_size: many; cdr3_nt: TGTGCCAGCAGCACCCCCTCGGACGACCTTGGGACAGGGATTTGTGGCTACACCTTC; cdr3_aa: CASSTPSDDLGTGICGYTF
d_call: TRBD1; v_call: TRBV2; j_call: TRBJ1-1; clone_size: few; cdr3_nt: TGTGCCAACCAAAAACAGGGGGGGAACACTGAAGCTTTCTTT; cdr3_aa: CANQKQGGNTEAFF
d_call: .; v_call: TRBV9; j_call: TRBJ2-7; clone_size: few; cdr3_nt: TGTGCCAGCAGCCACTCCAGCGGCTCCTACGAGCAGTACTTC; cdr3_aa: CASSHSSGSYEQYF
d_call: .; v_call: TRBV7-6; j_call: TRBJ2-7; clone_size: few; cdr3_nt: TGTGCCAGCAGCTTAGAAGGGGAAGCCTACGAGCAGTACTTC; cdr3_aa: CASSLEGEAYEQYF
d_call: TRBD1; v_call: TRBV4-1; j_call: TRBJ2-2; clone_size: .; cdr3_nt: TGCGCCAGCAGCCCCTTAACAGGGGGCACCGGGGAGCTGTTTTTT; cdr3_aa: CASSPLTGGTGELFF
d_call: .; v_call: TRBV20-1; j_call: TRBJ1-2; clone_size: many; cdr3_nt: TGCAGCGCTGCCTATGGCTACACCTTC; cdr3_aa: CSAAYGYTF
d_call: .; v_call: TRBV12-3/TRBV12-4; j_call: TRBJ1-1; clone_size: few; cdr3_nt: TGTGCCAGCACCTCCGGGGTACGGAACACTGAAGCTTTCTTT; cdr3_aa: CASTSGVRNTEAFF
d_call: TRBD1; v_call: TRBV18; j_call: TRBJ2-7; clone_size: few; cdr3_nt: TGTGCCAGCTCACCGCAGACAGGGAAACACTACGAGCAGTACTTC; cdr3_aa: CASSPQTGKHYEQYF
d_call: .; v_call: TRBV11-3; j_call: TRBJ2-5; clone_size: once; cdr3_nt: TGTGCCAGCAGCCCCACCCTTCTAACGGGAGCGGGAGAGACCCAGTACTTC; cdr3_aa: CASSPTLLTGAGETQYF
d_call: TRBD2; v_call: TRBV7-2; j_call: TRBJ2-3; clone_size: many; cdr3_nt: TGTGCCAGCAGCCTCCAGCGGGGGGTCTTCACAGATACGCAGTATTTT; cdr3_aa: CASSLQRGVFTDTQYF
d_call: TRBD2; v_call: TRBV18; j_call: TRBJ2-5; clone_size: .; cdr3_nt: TGTGCCAGCTCACCGGAGCGGGGGATTCGAGAGACCCAGTACTTC; cdr3_aa: CASSPERGIRETQYF
d_call: .; v_call: TRBV11-2; j_call: TRBJ2-7; clone_size: many; cdr3_nt: TGTGCCAGCAGCCCACGTCGGTCCTACGAGCAGTACTTC; cdr3_aa: CASSPRRSYEQYF
d_call: TRBD1; v_call: TRBV20-1; j_call: TRBJ2-7; clone_size: .; cdr3_nt: TGCAGTTCGGGGACAGGGGACCGGCGCGAGCAGTACTTC; cdr3_aa: CSSGTGDRREQYF
d_call: TRBD2; v_call: TRBV10-1; j_call: TRBJ2-3; clone_size: few; cdr3_nt: TGCGCCAGCAGTGAGTCGGTCAAGCGGGGGGGTAGAGATACGCAGTATTTT; cdr3_aa: CASSESVKRGGRDTQYF
d_call: .; v_call: TRBV11-2; j_call: TRBJ2-2; clone_size: few; cdr3_nt: TGTGCCAGCAGCCCTACAATCCGGGAGGAGCTGTTTTTT; cdr3_aa: CASSPTIREELFF
d_call: TRBD1; v_call: TRBV5-6; j_call: TRBJ1-5; clone_size: .; cdr3_nt: TGTGCCAGCAGCATAGGGGACAGGGACAATCAGCCCCAGCATTTT; cdr3_aa: CASSIGDRDNQPQHF
d_call: TRBD2; v_call: TRBV20-1; j_call: TRBJ2-7; clone_size: few; cdr3_nt: TGCAGTGCTAGAGTCCTGGGTGTTGTGCCTAGCGGGAGGGGGGAGCAGTACTTC; cdr3_aa: CSARVLGVVPSGRGEQYF
d_call: .; v_call: TRBV5-1; j_call: TRBJ2-5; clone_size: .; cdr3_nt: TGCGCCAGCTTCTCGGACGGGCAGGAGACCCAGTACTTC; cdr3_aa: CASFSDGQETQYF
d_call: .; v_call: TRBV6-2/TRBV6-3; j_call: TRBJ2-3; clone_size: .; cdr3_nt: TGTGCCAGCAGTTCCCGGGTTTTCGGCGGTACGCAGTATTTT; cdr3_aa: CASSSRVFGGTQYF
d_call: TRBD1; v_call: TRBV19; j_call: TRBJ1-5; clone_size: .; cdr3_nt: TGTGCCAGTAGTATCGGACAGGGCCCAAATCAGCCCCAGCATTTT; cdr3_aa: CASSIGQGPNQPQHF
d_call: .; v_call: TRBV2; j_call: TRBJ2-7; clone_size: many; cdr3_nt: TGTGCCAGCAGGGGGACATCTTCCTACGAGCAGTACTTC; cdr3_aa: CASRGTSSYEQYF
d_call: TRBD2; v_call: TRBV20-1; j_call: TRBJ2-5; clone_size: .; cdr3_nt: TGCAGTGCTAGACTAGCGGGGGGGCGAGAGACCCAGTACTTC; cdr3_aa: CSARLAGGRETQYF
d_call: TRBD1; v_call: TRBV29-1; j_call: TRBJ2-1; clone_size: many; cdr3_nt: TGCAGCGGAGGACAGGTTTACAATGAGCAGTTCTTC; cdr3_aa: CSGGQVYNEQFF
d_call: .; v_call: TRBV29-1; j_call: TRBJ2-3; clone_size: .; cdr3_nt: TGCAGCGTCGAGACCACAGATACGCAGTATTTT; cdr3_aa: CSVETTDTQYF
d_call: .; v_call: TRBV7-8; j_call: TRBJ2-4; clone_size: many; cdr3_nt: TGTGCCAGCAGCTCAGGGGACACTCTAGCCAAAAACATTCAGTACTTC; cdr3_aa: CASSSGDTLAKNIQYF